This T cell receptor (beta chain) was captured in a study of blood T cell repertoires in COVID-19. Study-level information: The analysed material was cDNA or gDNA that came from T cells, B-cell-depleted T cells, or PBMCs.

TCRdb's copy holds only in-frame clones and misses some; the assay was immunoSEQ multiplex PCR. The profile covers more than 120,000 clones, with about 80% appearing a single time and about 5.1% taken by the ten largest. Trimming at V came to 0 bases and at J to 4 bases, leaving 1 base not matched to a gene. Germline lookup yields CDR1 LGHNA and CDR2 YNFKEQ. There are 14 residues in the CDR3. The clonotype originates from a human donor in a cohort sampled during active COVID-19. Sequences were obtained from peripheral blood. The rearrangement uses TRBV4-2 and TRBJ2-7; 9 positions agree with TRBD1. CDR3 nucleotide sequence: TGTGCCAGCAGCCAAGAGGGGACAGGGTACGAGCAGTACTTC. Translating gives CASSQEGTGYEQYF.